The clone carrying this T cell receptor (beta chain) was observed a single time. The junction and the germline gene differ at one end; a read error may be behind it. This entry comes from a study of tumor-infiltrating lymphocytes in primary liver carcinoma. Researchers generated TCR beta cDNA from about 0.5 ug of total RNA, relying on a constant-region primer. Employing slightly modified ARM-PCR, three nested multiplex PCR rounds were run, and these gave rise to the TCR beta libraries. A C-beta reverse primer was combined with TRBV1-TRBV30 forward primers in the first two PCR rounds, and each round had 9 to 10 cycles. From the multiplex PCR reads, TCRdb called clonotypes with MiXCR, one entry per CDR3 protein. There are about 120,000 distinct CDR3 sequences in the sample; roughly 70% occur only once, and about 8% lies in the top ten. Co-extraction of RNA and DNA was performed on about 20-33 mg of unsorted bulk tissue.

The length of the CDR3 is 15 residues. In germline, CDR1 is SGHVS, CDR2 FQNEAQ. This TCR was recovered from a woman in her sixties or seventies with primary liver carcinoma and hepatitis B virus infection. Sequences were obtained from tumor-adjacent normal liver tissue. The chain has TRBV7-8 and TRBJ2-1, with D perhaps being TRBD1 or TRBD2 (5 bases each). The CDR3 DNA reads TGTGCCAGTAGCTCGGGACGGTCCACCTACATTGAGCAGTTCTTC. It translates to CASSSGRSTYIEQFF.